Listed below are T cell receptor beta chains from one sample, sequenced in a study of T cells after yellow fever vaccination. TCRdb re-analysed the 5' RACE reads in MiXCR, keeping a single row per CDR3 protein. In the table there are 450,000 to 550,000 distinct CDR3 sequences, around 21% of which are singletons. The input for sequencing was PBMCs, taken 15 days after the yellow fever booster vaccination. These receptors were taken from a man aged 25-45 years who received the YFV17D yellow fever vaccine. Each CDR3 is given with its conserved first and last residue. D genes are given only for firm matches. Rows may omit the clone size; those that give it use once, few, many or a size class.

V gene	J gene	D gene	clone size	CDR3 DNA	CDR3 protein
TRBV5-1	TRBJ1-1	TRBD1	-	TGCGCCAGCAGCATTGGGACAGGGGAGGCTTTCTTT	CASSIGTGEAFF
TRBV10-3	TRBJ2-2	-	few	TGTGCCATCACCGGGAGCGTTACCGGGGAGCTGTTTTTT	CAITGSVTGELFF
TRBV11-2	TRBJ1-5	TRBD1	-	TGTGCCAGCAGCTTAGAGCCGGGACAGGGACGACAGCCCCAGCATTTT	CASSLEPGQGRQPQHF
TRBV29-1	TRBJ2-1	-	-	TGCAGCGTTGAAGGAGGTATATACAATGAGCAGTTCTTC	CSVEGGIYNEQFF
TRBV20-1	TRBJ1-1	-	-	TGCAGTGCCGAGGGGAGTGACACTGAAGCTTTCTTT	CSAEGSDTEAFF
TRBV10-3	TRBJ1-2	-	-	TGTGCCGGAGGGGAAGAGAGCTACACCTTC	CAGGEESYTF
TRBV5-1	TRBJ2-2	-	-	TGCGCCAGCAGTTGGGGAGGTGACACCGGGGAGCTGTTTTTT	CASSWGGDTGELFF
TRBV7-2	TRBJ2-3	-	few	TGTGCCAGCAGCCCCATGGCTGCGGTGTCAGATACGCAGTATTTT	CASSPMAAVSDTQYF
TRBV7-2	TRBJ2-5	-	few	TGTGCCAGCAGCTTGTTCAGACAAGAGACCCAGTACTTC	CASSLFRQETQYF
TRBV27	TRBJ2-1	-	many	TGTGCCAGCAGTCCCCCCAGTCTGCTTGGGCAGTTCTTC	CASSPPSLLGQFF
TRBV9	TRBJ2-4	-	-	TGTGCCAGCAGCGTAGACAGTTGGACAGAAAACATTCAGTACTTC	CASSVDSWTENIQYF
TRBV29-1	TRBJ2-7	-	-	TGCAGCGTTGAAAATAGTGCGGGGTCAGACGAGCAGTACTTC	CSVENSAGSDEQYF
TRBV12-5	TRBJ2-5	TRBD2	few	TGTGCTAGTGGCCAAACTAGCGGGAGTTTAGAGACCCAGTACTTC	CASGQTSGSLETQYF
TRBV7-2	TRBJ1-2	-	few	TGTGCCAGCAGCTTAGCGGTAGACAGAAACTATGGCTACACCTTC	CASSLAVDRNYGYTF
TRBV11-2	TRBJ2-3	-	-	TGTGCCAGCAGTCCTAGGGACTCCAGAGTAGATACGCAGTATTTT	CASSPRDSRVDTQYF
TRBV5-1	TRBJ2-5	-	few	TGCGCCAGCAGCCCGGGGTGGGGAAACCAAGAGACCCAGTACTTC	CASSPGWGNQETQYF
TRBV4-2	TRBJ2-3	-	many	TGTGCCAGCAGCCAAGATGGCGCTGCGGATACGCAGTATTTT	CASSQDGAADTQYF
TRBV6-2/TRBV6-3	TRBJ2-1	TRBD1	-	TGTGCCAGCAGCCTCAGACAGGGCCAACGCAGGTTGGTTATCTACAATGAGCAGTTCTTC	CASSLRQGQRRLVIYNEQFF
TRBV7-2	TRBJ2-7	TRBD2	-	TGTGCCAGCAGCTTAGTTCTAGCGGGAGAATACGAGCAGTACTTC	CASSLVLAGEYEQYF